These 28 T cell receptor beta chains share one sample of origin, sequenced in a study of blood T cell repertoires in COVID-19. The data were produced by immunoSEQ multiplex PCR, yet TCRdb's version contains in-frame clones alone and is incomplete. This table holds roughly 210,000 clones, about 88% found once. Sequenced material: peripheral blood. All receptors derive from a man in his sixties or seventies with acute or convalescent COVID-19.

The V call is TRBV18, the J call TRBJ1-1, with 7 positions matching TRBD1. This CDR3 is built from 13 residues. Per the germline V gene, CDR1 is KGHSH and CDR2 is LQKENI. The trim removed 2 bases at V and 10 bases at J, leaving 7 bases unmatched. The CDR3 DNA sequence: TGTGCCAGCTCACCAAACCGGGACAGCGGAGCTTTCTTT. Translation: CASSPNRDSGAFF.

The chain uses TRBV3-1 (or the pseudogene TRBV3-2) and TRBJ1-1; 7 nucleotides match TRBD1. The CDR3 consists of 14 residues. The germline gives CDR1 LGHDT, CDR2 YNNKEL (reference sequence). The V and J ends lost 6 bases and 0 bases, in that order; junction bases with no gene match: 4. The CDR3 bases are TGTGCCAGCAGAGACAGGGTTATGAACACTGAAGCTTTCTTT. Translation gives CASRDRVMNTEAFF.

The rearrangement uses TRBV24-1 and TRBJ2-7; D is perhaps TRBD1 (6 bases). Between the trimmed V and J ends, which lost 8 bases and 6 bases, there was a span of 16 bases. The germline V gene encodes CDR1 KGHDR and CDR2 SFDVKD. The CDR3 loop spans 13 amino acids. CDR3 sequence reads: CATMLGTTGEQYF. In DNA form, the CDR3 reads TGTGCCACCATGCTCGGGACAACCGGCGAGCAGTACTTC.

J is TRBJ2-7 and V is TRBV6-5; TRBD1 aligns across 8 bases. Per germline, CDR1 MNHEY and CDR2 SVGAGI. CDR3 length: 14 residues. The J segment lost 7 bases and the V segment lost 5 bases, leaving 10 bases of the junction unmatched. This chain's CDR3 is CASSLRTGPGEQYF. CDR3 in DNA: TGTGCCAGCAGTCTTCGGACAGGGCCCGGGGAGCAGTACTTC.

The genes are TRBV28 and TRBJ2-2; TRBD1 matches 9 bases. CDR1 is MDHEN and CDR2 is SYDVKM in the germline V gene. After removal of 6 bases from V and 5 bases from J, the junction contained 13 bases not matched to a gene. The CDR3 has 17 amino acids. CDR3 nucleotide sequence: TGTGCCAGCAGGGGAGGTTTCGGACAGGGGACGACCGGGGAGCTGTTTTTT. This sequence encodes CASRGGFGQGTTGELFF.

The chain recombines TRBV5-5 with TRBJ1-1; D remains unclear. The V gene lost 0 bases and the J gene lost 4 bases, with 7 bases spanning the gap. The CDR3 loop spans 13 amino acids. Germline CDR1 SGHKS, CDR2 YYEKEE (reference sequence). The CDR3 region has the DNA TGTGCCAGCAGCTTGGACAGCCCCACTGAAGCTTTCTTT. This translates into CASSLDSPTEAFF.

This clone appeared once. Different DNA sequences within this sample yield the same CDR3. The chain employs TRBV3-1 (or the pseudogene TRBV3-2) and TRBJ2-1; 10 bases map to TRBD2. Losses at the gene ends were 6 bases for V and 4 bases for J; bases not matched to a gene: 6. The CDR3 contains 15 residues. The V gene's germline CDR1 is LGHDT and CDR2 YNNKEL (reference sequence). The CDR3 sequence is CASSPTSGSYNEQFF. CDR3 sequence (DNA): TGTGCCAGCAGTCCGACTAGCGGGTCTTACAATGAGCAGTTCTTC.

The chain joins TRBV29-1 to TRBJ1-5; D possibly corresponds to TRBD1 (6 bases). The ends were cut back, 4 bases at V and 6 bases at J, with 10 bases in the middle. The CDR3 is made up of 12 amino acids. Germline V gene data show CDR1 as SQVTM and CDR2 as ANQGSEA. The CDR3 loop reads CSVGTDSQPQHF. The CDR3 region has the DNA TGCAGCGTTGGGACAGATAGTCAGCCCCAGCATTTT. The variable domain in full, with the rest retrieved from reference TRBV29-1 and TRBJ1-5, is SAVISQKPSRDICQRGTSLTIQCQVDSQVTMMFWYRQQPGQSLTLIATANQGSEATYESGFVIDKFPISRPNLTFSTLTVSNMSPEDSSIYLCSVGTDSQPQHFGDGTRLSIL.

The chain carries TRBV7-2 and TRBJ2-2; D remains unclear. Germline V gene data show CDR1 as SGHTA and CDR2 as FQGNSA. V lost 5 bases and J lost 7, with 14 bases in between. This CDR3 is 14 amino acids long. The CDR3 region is CASSNPNSNGELFF. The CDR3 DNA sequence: TGTGCCAGCAGCAACCCTAATTCCAACGGGGAGCTGTTTTTT.

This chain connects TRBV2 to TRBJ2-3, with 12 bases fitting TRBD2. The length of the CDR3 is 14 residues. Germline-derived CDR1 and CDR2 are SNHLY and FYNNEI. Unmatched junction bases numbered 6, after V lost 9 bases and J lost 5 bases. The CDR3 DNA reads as TGTGCCAGTACGACTAGCGGGAGACAAGATACGCAGTATTTT. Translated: CASTTSGRQDTQYF.

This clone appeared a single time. The CDR3 sequence: CASSLAQRADEQFF. The CDR3 nucleotides read TGTGCCAGCAGCTTAGCCCAGAGAGCGGATGAGCAGTTCTTC. The chain joins TRBV7-9 to TRBJ2-1; D possibly corresponds to TRBD2 (5 bases). The CDR3 covers 14 residues. The V and J ends lost 0 bases and 8 bases respectively, with 11 bases between them. The germline V gene encodes CDR1 SEHNR and CDR2 FQNEAQ (reference sequence).

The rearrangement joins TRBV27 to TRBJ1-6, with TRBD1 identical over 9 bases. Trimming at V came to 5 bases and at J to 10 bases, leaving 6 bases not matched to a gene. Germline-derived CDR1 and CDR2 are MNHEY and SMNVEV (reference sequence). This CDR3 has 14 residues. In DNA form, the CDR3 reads TGTGCCAGCAGTCCCGGGACAGGGAGGTCACCCCTCCACTTT. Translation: CASSPGTGRSPLHF.

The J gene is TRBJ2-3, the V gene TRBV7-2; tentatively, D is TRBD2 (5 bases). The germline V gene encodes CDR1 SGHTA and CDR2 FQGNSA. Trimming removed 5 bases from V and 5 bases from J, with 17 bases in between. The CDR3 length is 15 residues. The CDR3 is CASSNNGELLDTQYF. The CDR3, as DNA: TGTGCCAGCAGCAATAATGGGGAGTTGTTAGATACGCAGTATTTT.

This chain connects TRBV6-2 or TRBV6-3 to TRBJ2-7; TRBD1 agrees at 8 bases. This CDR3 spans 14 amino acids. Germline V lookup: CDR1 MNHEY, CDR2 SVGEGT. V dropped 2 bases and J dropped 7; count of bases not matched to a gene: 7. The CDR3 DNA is TGTGCCAGCAGTTACGGGCGGGACAGGTTGGAGCAGTACTTC. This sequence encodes CASSYGRDRLEQYF.

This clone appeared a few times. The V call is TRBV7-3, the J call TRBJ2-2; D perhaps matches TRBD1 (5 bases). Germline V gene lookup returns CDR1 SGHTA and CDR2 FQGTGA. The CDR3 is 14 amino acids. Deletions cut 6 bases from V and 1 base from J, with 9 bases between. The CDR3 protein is CASRYTGNTGELFF. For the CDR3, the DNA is TGTGCCAGCAGGTACACAGGGAACACCGGGGAGCTGTTTTTT. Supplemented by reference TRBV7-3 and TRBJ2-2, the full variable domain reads GAGVSQTPSNKVTEKGKYVELRCDPISGHTALYWYRQSLGQGPEFLIYFQGTGAADDSGLPNDRFFAVRPEGSVSTLKIQRTERGDSAVYLCASRYTGNTGELFFGEGSRLTVL.

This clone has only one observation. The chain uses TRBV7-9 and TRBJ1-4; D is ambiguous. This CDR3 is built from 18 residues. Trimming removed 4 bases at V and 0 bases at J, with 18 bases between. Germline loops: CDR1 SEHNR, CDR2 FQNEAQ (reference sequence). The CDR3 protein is CASSSRVGSLTTNEKLFF. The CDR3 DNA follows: TGTGCCAGCAGCTCGAGGGTGGGCAGTCTAACAACTAATGAAAAACTGTTTTTT. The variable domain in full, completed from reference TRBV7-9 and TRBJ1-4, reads DTGVSQNPRHKITKRGQNVTFRCDPISEHNRLYWYRQTLGQGPEFLTYFQNEAQLEKSRLLSDRFSAERPKGSFSTLEIQRTEQGDSAMYLCASSSRVGSLTTNEKLFFGSGTQLSVL.

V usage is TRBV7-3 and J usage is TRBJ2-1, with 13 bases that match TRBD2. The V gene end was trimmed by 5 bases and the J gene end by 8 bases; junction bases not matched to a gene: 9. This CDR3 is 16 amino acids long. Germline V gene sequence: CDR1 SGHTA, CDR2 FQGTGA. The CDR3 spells CASSPRTSGRVDEQFF. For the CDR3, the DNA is TGTGCCAGCAGCCCCCGGACTAGCGGGAGAGTCGATGAGCAGTTCTTC.

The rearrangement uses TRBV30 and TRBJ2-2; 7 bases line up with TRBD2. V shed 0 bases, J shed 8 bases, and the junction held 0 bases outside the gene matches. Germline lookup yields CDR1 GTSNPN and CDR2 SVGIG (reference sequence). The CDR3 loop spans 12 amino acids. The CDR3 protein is CAWSVGRGELFF. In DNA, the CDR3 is TGTGCCTGGAGTGTCGGGAGGGGGGAGCTGTTTTTT.

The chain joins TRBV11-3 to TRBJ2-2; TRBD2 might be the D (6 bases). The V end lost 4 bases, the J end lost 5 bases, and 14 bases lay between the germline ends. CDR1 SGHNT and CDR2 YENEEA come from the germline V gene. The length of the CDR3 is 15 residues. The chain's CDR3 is CASSYNGGKTGELFF. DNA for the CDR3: TGTGCCAGCAGCTACAACGGCGGGAAGACCGGGGAGCTGTTTTTT. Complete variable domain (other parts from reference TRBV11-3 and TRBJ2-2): EAGVVQSPRYKIIEKKQPVAFWCNPISGHNTLYWYLQNLGQGPELLIRYENEEAVDDSQLPKDRFSAERLKGVDSTLKIQPAELGDSAVYLCASSYNGGKTGELFFGEGSRLTVL.

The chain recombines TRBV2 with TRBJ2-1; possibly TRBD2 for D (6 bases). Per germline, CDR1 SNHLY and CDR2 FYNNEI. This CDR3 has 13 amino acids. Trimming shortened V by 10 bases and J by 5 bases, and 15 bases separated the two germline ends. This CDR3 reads CATLPGLNNEQFF. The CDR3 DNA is TGTGCCACCCTACCGGGACTGAACAATGAGCAGTTCTTC.

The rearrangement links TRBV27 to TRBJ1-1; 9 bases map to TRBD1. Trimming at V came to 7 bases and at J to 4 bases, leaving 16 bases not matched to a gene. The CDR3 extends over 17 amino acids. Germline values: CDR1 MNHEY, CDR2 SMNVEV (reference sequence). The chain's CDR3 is CASIVRPQGAYGTEAFF. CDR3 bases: TGTGCCAGCATCGTTCGCCCACAGGGGGCGTATGGCACTGAAGCTTTCTTT.

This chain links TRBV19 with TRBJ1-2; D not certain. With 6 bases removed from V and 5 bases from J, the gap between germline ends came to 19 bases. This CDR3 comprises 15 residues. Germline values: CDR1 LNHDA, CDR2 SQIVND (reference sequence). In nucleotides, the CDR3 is TGTGCCAGTAGCCCACCCCCCATGAGAGGGTATGGCTACACCTTC. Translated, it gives CASSPPPMRGYGYTF.

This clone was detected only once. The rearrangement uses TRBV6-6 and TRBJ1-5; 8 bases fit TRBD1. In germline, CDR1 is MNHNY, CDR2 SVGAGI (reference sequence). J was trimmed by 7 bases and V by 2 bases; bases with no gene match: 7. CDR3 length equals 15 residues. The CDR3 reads CASSYRGQGGQPQHF. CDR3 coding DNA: TGTGCCAGCAGTTACCGAGGACAGGGAGGGCAGCCCCAGCATTTT.

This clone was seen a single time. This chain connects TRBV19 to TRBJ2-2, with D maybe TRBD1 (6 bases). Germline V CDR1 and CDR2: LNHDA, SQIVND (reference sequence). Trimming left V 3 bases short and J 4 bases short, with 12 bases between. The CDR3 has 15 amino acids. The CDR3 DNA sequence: TGTGCCAGTAGTATCCCGGACAGACGCACCGGGGAGCTGTTTTTT. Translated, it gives CASSIPDRRTGELFF.

The DNA for the CDR3 is TGTGCCAGCAGCTCCGGCCGGGGATTTCGGGGAGCTTTCTTT. Its translation is CASSSGRGFRGAFF. The chain carries TRBV7-9 and TRBJ1-1; the D is unclear. The germline V and J ends were trimmed by 4 bases and 10 bases, with 19 bases remaining between them. CDR3 length equals 14 residues. Germline values: CDR1 SEHNR, CDR2 FQNEAQ (reference sequence).

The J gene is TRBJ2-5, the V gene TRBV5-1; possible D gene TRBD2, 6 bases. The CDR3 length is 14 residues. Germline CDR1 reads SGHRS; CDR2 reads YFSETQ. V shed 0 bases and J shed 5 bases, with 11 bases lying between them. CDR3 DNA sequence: TGCGCCAGCAGCTTGGGGCGGGGCGGGGAGACCCAGTACTTC. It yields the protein CASSLGRGGETQYF.

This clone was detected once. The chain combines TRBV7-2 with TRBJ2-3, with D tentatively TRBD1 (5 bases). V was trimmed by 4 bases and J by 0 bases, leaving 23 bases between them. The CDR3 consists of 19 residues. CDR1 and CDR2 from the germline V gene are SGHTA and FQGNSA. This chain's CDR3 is CASSYLQGRRAQSTDTQYF. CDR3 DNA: TGTGCCAGCAGCTATCTCCAGGGCCGACGCGCGCAAAGCACAGATACGCAGTATTTT.

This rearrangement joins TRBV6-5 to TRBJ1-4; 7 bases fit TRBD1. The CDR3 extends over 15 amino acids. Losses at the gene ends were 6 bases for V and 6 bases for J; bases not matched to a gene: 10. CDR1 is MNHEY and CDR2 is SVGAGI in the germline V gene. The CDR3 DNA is TGTGCCAGCAGAGACCTCGGGACAGCGCATGAAAAACTGTTTTTT. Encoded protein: CASRDLGTAHEKLFF.